What follows are 32 T cell receptor beta chains derived from one specimen sequenced in a study of blood T cell repertoires in COVID-19. Sequenced by immunoSEQ multiplex PCR; TCRdb stores in-frame clones only, minus some. Of over 120,000 clones listed, 84% are singletons. Input material: peripheral blood. The receptors here all came from a human donor in a cohort sampled during active COVID-19.

This chain joins TRBV19 and TRBJ2-5, with a weak D call TRBD2 (6 bases). This CDR3 spans 13 amino acids. Trimming stripped 7 bases from V and 1 base from J, with 10 bases between. Germline V gene lookup returns CDR1 LNHDA and CDR2 SQIVND (reference sequence). The CDR3 bases are TGTGCCAGTACCCCGCGGGGCCAAGAGACCCAGTACTTC. This codes for CASTPRGQETQYF.

V and J are TRBV5-6 and TRBJ2-1; no clear D gene. Germline CDR1 reads SGHDT; CDR2 reads YYEEEE. Trimming stripped 3 bases from V and 9 bases from J, with 10 bases between. This CDR3 contains 12 residues. The CDR3 nucleotides are TGTGCCAGCAGCTCCAACTACGGTGAGCAGTTCTTC. Residues: CASSSNYGEQFF.

This clone was detected a few times. The genes are TRBV6-5 and TRBJ2-7; 12 bases are shared with TRBD1. Germline loops: CDR1 MNHEY, CDR2 SVGAGI. The CDR3 extends over 14 amino acids. Losses at the gene ends were 6 bases for V and 7 bases for J; bases not matched to a gene: 7. The CDR3 bases are TGTGCCAGCAGGGCGGGACAGGGGGCGGTAGAGCAGTACTTC. Its translation: CASRAGQGAVEQYF.

CDR3 DNA sequence: TGTGCCACCAGTGACCGAAACGACAGGGCCCCTCAGTACTTC. Its protein product is CATSDRNDRAPQYF. The gene calls are TRBV24-1 and TRBJ2-4; the match to TRBD1 covers 7 bases. Germline V CDR1 and CDR2: KGHDR, SFDVKD. V trimming: 4 bases; J trimming: 12 bases; junction bases outside the gene matches: 11. The CDR3 is 14 amino acids.

V is TRBV24-1 and J is TRBJ2-3; D gene unclear. This CDR3 spans 12 amino acids. The ends were cut back, 4 bases at V and 3 bases at J, with 4 bases in the middle. Germline V gives CDR1 KGHDR, CDR2 SFDVKD. The CDR3 region has the DNA TGTGCCACCAGTGAACAGACAGATACGCAGTATTTT. Amino acid sequence: CATSEQTDTQYF.

The chain has TRBV6-5 and TRBJ1-1, with D maybe TRBD1 (6 bases). V was clipped by 0 bases and J by 0 bases, with 11 bases between them. Germline values: CDR1 MNHEY, CDR2 SVGAGI. The CDR3 is 16 residues long. The CDR3 region has the DNA TGTGCCAGCAGTTACTCGACTGGGGGCGTGAACACTGAAGCTTTCTTT. This encodes CASSYSTGGVNTEAFF.

This chain uses TRBV5-1 with TRBJ2-1, with 10 nucleotides matching TRBD1. In germline, CDR1 is SGHRS, CDR2 YFSETQ. The CDR3 totals 15 residues. The J segment lost 0 bases and the V segment lost 5 bases, leaving 2 bases of the junction unmatched. The CDR3 loop reads CASSWTGGSYNEQFF. The CDR3 DNA reads as TGCGCCAGCAGTTGGACAGGGGGCTCCTACAATGAGCAGTTCTTC.

The chain recombines TRBV28 with TRBJ1-3, with D possibly matching TRBD1 (5 bases). In germline, CDR1 is MDHEN, CDR2 SYDVKM. The V end lost 5 bases, the J end lost 7 bases, and 15 bases lay between the germline ends. The CDR3 extends over 14 amino acids. The CDR3 DNA reads as TGTGCCAGCAGTAGCGACGGGACTTTCAACACCATATATTTT. It specifies CASSSDGTFNTIYF. Full variable domain (outside the CDR3, taken from reference TRBV28 and TRBJ1-3): DVKVTQSSRYLVKRTGEKVFLECVQDMDHENMFWYRQDPGLGLRLIYFSYDVKMKEKGDIPEGYSVSREKKERFSLILESASTNQTSMYLCASSSDGTFNTIYFGEGSWLTVV.

This chain links TRBV13 with TRBJ2-5; 9 positions agree with TRBD2. CDR1 PRHDT and CDR2 FYEKMQ come from the germline V gene (reference sequence). Trimming cost V 8 bases and J 1 base; bases outside gene matches: 11. The CDR3 length is 16 residues. CDR3 sequence: CASHRWASGIQETQYF. CDR3 coding DNA: TGTGCCAGCCATAGGTGGGCTAGCGGGATCCAAGAGACCCAGTACTTC.

The chain has TRBV6-5 and TRBJ2-7; possibly TRBD1 for D (5 bases). V dropped 6 bases and J dropped 0 bases, with 12 bases sitting between them. Germline CDR1 is MNHEY and CDR2 is SVGAGI. The CDR3 covers 14 residues. DNA of the CDR3: TGTGCCAGCAGAAAGGGGCAGAGCTCCTACGAGCAGTACGTC. Translating gives CASRKGQSSYEQYV.

The chain couples TRBV3-1 (or the pseudogene TRBV3-2) to TRBJ2-1, with D unresolved. Between the trimmed V and J ends, which lost 1 base and 5 bases, there was a span of 6 bases. The germline V gene has CDR1 LGHDT and CDR2 YNNKEL (reference sequence). The CDR3 consists of 13 residues. CDR3 coding DNA: TGTGCCAGCAGCCAAGGGCTAGACAATGAGCAGTTCTTC. Protein sequence: CASSQGLDNEQFF.

The chain links TRBV5-1 to TRBJ1-2, with 10 bases that match TRBD1. The CDR3 extends over 15 amino acids. J lost 7 bases, V lost 3 bases, and 9 bases had no gene match. CDR1 is SGHRS and CDR2 is YFSETQ in the germline V gene. The CDR3 region is CASSSGQGEGGGYTF. CDR3 bases: TGCGCCAGCAGCTCTGGACAGGGGGAAGGTGGTGGCTACACCTTC. Looking up the rest from reference TRBV5-1 and TRBJ1-2 gives the full variable domain: KAGVTQTPRYLIKTRGQQVTLSCSPISGHRSVSWYQQTPGQGLQFLFEYFSETQRNKGNFPGRFSGRQFSNSRSEMNVSTLELGDSALYLCASSSGQGEGGGYTFGSGTRLTVV.

The rearrangement uses TRBV10-3 and TRBJ2-3; possibly TRBD2 for D (6 bases). CDR1 is ENHRY and CDR2 is SYGVKD in the germline V gene. Trimming stripped 9 bases from V and 5 bases from J, with 18 bases between. The CDR3 runs 14 residues. CDR3 residues: CAIRDSRDGDTQYF. The CDR3, as DNA: TGTGCCATACGGGACTCACGAGACGGAGATACGCAGTATTTT.

For the CDR3, the DNA is TGCAGCGTTGTTAAGGGGACAGCTGCTTATGGCTACACCTTC. This encodes CSVVKGTAAYGYTF. The V and J genes are TRBV29-1 and TRBJ1-2; 7 bases map to TRBD1. Germline V gives CDR1 SQVTM, CDR2 ANQGSEA. The trim removed 4 bases at V and 5 bases at J, leaving 10 bases unmatched. The CDR3 contains 14 residues.

Here the CDR3 DNA reads TGTGCCAGTAGTCAGGGCCGCTCTGGGGCCAACGTCCTGACTTTC. Encoded protein: CASSQGRSGANVLTF. V usage is TRBV19 and J usage is TRBJ2-6; tentatively, D is TRBD1 (5 bases). CDR3 size: 15 residues. The V end was cut by 5 bases, the J end by 0 bases, with 8 bases between. Per germline, CDR1 LNHDA and CDR2 SQIVND (reference sequence).

In regard to this clone: The germline gene is not matched at one end of the junction; a read error may be the cause. The genes are TRBV5-1 and TRBJ1-6, with TRBD1 as a possible D gene (5 bases). The CDR3 loop spans 16 amino acids. Per germline, CDR1 SGHRS and CDR2 YFSETQ. The CDR3 DNA reads as TGCGCCAGCAGATTGGGAGCGGGGGTGGCTAATTCACCCCTCCACTTT. Translation: CASRLGAGVANSPLHF.

The chain is built from TRBV19 and TRBJ2-2; 7 positions match TRBD1. The V gene's germline CDR1 is LNHDA and CDR2 SQIVND (reference sequence). V lost 9 bases, J lost 4 bases, and 8 bases stayed unmatched. There are 14 residues in the CDR3. The CDR3 spells CASSGQVTTGELFF. The CDR3 DNA reads TGTGCCAGCAGCGGACAGGTCACCACCGGGGAGCTGTTTTTT.

The rearrangement uses TRBV3-1 (or the pseudogene TRBV3-2) and TRBJ1-4; D is perhaps TRBD1 (5 bases). The V end lost 2 bases, the J end lost 6 bases, and 10 bases lay between the germline ends. Per the germline V gene, CDR1 is LGHDT and CDR2 is YNNKEL (reference sequence). CDR3 length: 14 amino acids. CDR3 coding DNA: TGTGCCAGCAGCCAACGGGGGGGGGATGAAAAACTGTTTTTT. This sequence encodes CASSQRGGDEKLFF.

This clone was seen just once. The chain is built from TRBV7-2 and TRBJ2-3; perhaps TRBD2 as D (5 bases). V was clipped by 1 base and J by 3 bases, with 14 bases between them. Germline loops: CDR1 SGHTA, CDR2 FQGNSA. This CDR3 has 16 amino acids. CDR3 sequence: CASSLERAFRTDTQYF. CDR3 bases: TGTGCCAGCAGCTTAGAGAGGGCGTTCCGGACAGATACGCAGTATTTT. Full variable domain (missing parts from reference TRBV7-2 and TRBJ2-3): GAGVSQSPSNKVTEKGKDVELRCDPISGHTALYWYRQSLGQGLEFLIYFQGNSAPDKSGLPSDRFSAERTGGSVSTLTIQRTQQEDSAVYLCASSLERAFRTDTQYFGPGTRLTVL.

The chain carries TRBV10-3 and TRBJ1-6, with D possibly being TRBD1 (6 bases). Looked up from germline, CDR1 is ENHRY and CDR2 is SYGVKD. Trimming pared 6 bases from V and 5 bases from J, leaving 14 bases between. CDR3 length: 15 residues. The CDR3 reads CAIRTGTLHNSPLHF. CDR3 coding DNA: TGTGCCATCAGGACCGGGACACTTCATAATTCACCCCTCCACTTT.

This sequence joins TRBV9 and TRBJ2-1; 7 nucleotides align to TRBD2. Trimming at V came to 4 bases and at J to 3 bases, leaving 7 bases not matched to a gene. CDR1 is SGDLS and CDR2 is YYNGEE in the germline V gene. The CDR3 loop spans 15 amino acids. CDR3: CASSPRRTSYNEQFF. In nucleotides, the CDR3 is TGTGCCAGCAGCCCTCGACGGACTAGCTACAATGAGCAGTTCTTC.

This chain joins TRBV7-2 and TRBJ2-1; 9 nucleotides agree with TRBD1. This CDR3 contains 12 residues. V dropped 5 bases and J dropped 8; count of bases not matched to a gene: 1. CDR1 is SGHTA, CDR2 FQGNSA, per germline. CDR3 residues: CASSGTGYEQFF. The CDR3 region has the DNA TGTGCCAGCAGCGGGACAGGGTATGAGCAGTTCTTC.

The chain employs TRBV28 and TRBJ2-7; D gene unclear. The CDR3 runs 12 residues. The ends were cut back, 5 bases at V and 3 bases at J, with 8 bases in the middle. CDR1 and CDR2 (germline): MDHEN, SYDVKM. In DNA, the CDR3 is TGTGCCAGCAGTCTCCGTTACTACGAGCAGTACTTC. The encoded protein is CASSLRYYEQYF.

This clone was seen a single time. This chain links TRBV9 with TRBJ1-2, with TRBD1 matching 7 bases. The length of the CDR3 is 16 residues. J lost 5 bases, V lost 1 base, and 11 bases had no gene match. CDR1 is SGDLS, CDR2 YYNGEE, per germline. CDR3 sequence reads: CASSVTPDRVAYGYTF. In DNA, the CDR3 is TGTGCCAGCAGCGTAACCCCAGACAGGGTGGCTTATGGCTACACCTTC.

This sequence joins TRBV5-8 and TRBJ2-1; 9 nucleotides agree with TRBD2. CDR3 length: 16 amino acids. J gave up 4 bases and V 5 bases, and 10 bases lay outside the gene matches. From germline, CDR1 is SGHTS and CDR2 YDEGEE. The CDR3 protein is CASRPNSGGPYNEQFF. As DNA, the CDR3 is TGTGCCAGCAGGCCAAATAGCGGGGGCCCTTACAATGAGCAGTTCTTC.

This chain uses TRBV5-1 with TRBJ2-5; D possibly corresponds to TRBD1 (6 bases). CDR3 length: 16 residues. Germline V lookup: CDR1 SGHRS, CDR2 YFSETQ. Trimming cost V 4 bases and J 4 bases, with 20 bases left between them. As DNA, the CDR3 is TGCGCCAGCAGCCGCGTGAATGTGGGGGCCCGAGAGACCCAGTACTTC. Its translation: CASSRVNVGARETQYF.

This clone was seen a handful of times. The chain carries TRBV15 and TRBJ2-1, with 10 bases identical to TRBD2. CDR1 is LNHNV and CDR2 is YYDKDF in the germline V gene (reference sequence). J was trimmed by 8 bases and V by 5 bases; bases with no gene match: 9. This CDR3 has 15 residues. The chain's CDR3 is CATSSKREGKDEQFF. CDR3 DNA: TGTGCCACCAGCTCAAAGCGGGAGGGCAAGGATGAGCAGTTCTTC.

This chain links TRBV7-3 with TRBJ1-2; weak D call: TRBD1 (5 bases). Trimming removed 5 bases at V and 7 bases at J, with 17 bases between. The CDR3 totals 14 residues. Per germline, CDR1 SGHTA and CDR2 FQGTGA. The CDR3 protein is CASSPRAGGGGYTF. DNA for the CDR3: TGTGCCAGCAGCCCCCGAGCGGGGGGAGGTGGCTACACCTTC.

The chain employs TRBV3-1 (or the pseudogene TRBV3-2) and TRBJ1-2; a possible D gene is TRBD1 (6 bases). The CDR3 length is 15 residues. V lost 0 bases, J lost 4 bases, and 12 bases lay in between. Germline CDR1 reads LGHDT; CDR2 reads YNNKEL (reference sequence). This chain's CDR3 is CASSQDPGTLYGYTF. The CDR3 DNA reads TGTGCCAGCAGCCAAGATCCGGGGACACTCTATGGCTACACCTTC.

V and J are TRBV29-1 and TRBJ2-1, with D possibly matching TRBD2 (7 bases). V lost 7 bases to trimming and J lost 6 bases, with 16 bases between them. The CDR3 extends over 13 amino acids. Germline assignment: CDR1 SQVTM and CDR2 ANQGSEA. In DNA, the CDR3 is TGCAGCGCTGACAGGACTAGTGGCAATGAGCAGTTCTTC. Amino acids: CSADRTSGNEQFF.

The chain combines TRBV6-1 with TRBJ2-7, with a weak D call TRBD1 (5 bases). Germline loops: CDR1 MNHNS, CDR2 SASEGT. The CDR3 has 13 amino acids. Trimming left V 0 bases short and J 4 bases short, with 7 bases between. The CDR3 here is CASSEAGVYEQYV. CDR3 DNA sequence: TGTGCCAGCAGTGAAGCAGGGGTGTACGAGCAGTACGTC.

CDR3 nucleotide sequence: TGTGCCAGCAGTCCGAGGACAGGGTCAGTAAGCAATCAGCCCCAGCATTTT. Its translation: CASSPRTGSVSNQPQHF. The J gene is TRBJ1-5, the V gene TRBV27, with 8 positions matching TRBD1. CDR1 MNHEY and CDR2 SMNVEV come from the germline V gene (reference sequence). V trimming: 5 bases; J trimming: 1 base; junction bases outside the gene matches: 10. The CDR3 runs to 17 residues.